These 8 T cell receptor beta chains were sequenced from one sample in a study of yellow fever vaccine responses in identical twins. TCRdb redid the calling of the RT-PCR reads with MiXCR, one entry per CDR3 protein. Among about 23,000 distinct CDR3 sequences listed, roughly 80% were seen once. The sequenced sample was T cells from blood (PBMCs), unsorted or a sorted subset (not recorded which), obtained before or after yellow fever vaccination (not recorded which). Receptors were obtained from a woman under 30 who received the yellow fever vaccine.

The chain links TRBV4-2 to TRBJ1-1, with 7 bases identical to TRBD1. V lost 5 bases and J lost 7; bases outside the gene matches: 7. Germline loops: CDR1 LGHNA, CDR2 YNFKEQ. This CDR3 has 13 amino acids. CDR3 coding DNA: TGTGCCAGCAGCAGGACAGGAACCTTTGAAGCTTTCTTT. Its protein product is CASSRTGTFEAFF.

V gene TRBV15 combines with J gene TRBJ1-5; perhaps TRBD1 as D (5 bases). Germline CDR1 is LNHNV and CDR2 is YYDKDF (reference sequence). Trimming left V 0 bases short and J 7 bases short, with 16 bases between. The CDR3 runs 16 residues. Here the CDR3 reads CATSRDLDTGIQPQHF. The CDR3 DNA reads TGTGCCACCAGCAGAGATCTGGACACGGGGATACAGCCCCAGCATTTT.

The chain uses TRBV12-3 or TRBV12-4 and TRBJ2-7, with 14 nucleotides matching TRBD2. The CDR3 totals 14 residues. V lost 6 bases and J lost 2; bases outside the gene matches: 0. The DNA of the CDR3 is TGTGCCAGCAGGGGACTAGCGGGAGCCTACGAGCAGTACTTC. Protein: CASRGLAGAYEQYF.

V usage is TRBV13 and J usage is TRBJ2-1; D is possibly TRBD1 (6 bases). Germline V CDR1 and CDR2: PRHDT, FYEKMQ (reference sequence). Trimming shortened V by 0 bases and J by 6 bases, and 18 bases separated the two germline ends. CDR3 length: 17 amino acids. CDR3 loop: CASSLGLNVRDTNEQFF. CDR3 coding DNA: TGTGCCAGCAGCTTAGGCCTCAACGTCAGGGACACCAATGAGCAGTTCTTC. Full variable domain (rest looked up from reference TRBV13 and TRBJ2-1): AAGVIQSPRHLIKEKRETATLKCYPIPRHDTVYWYQQGPGQDPQFLISFYEKMQSDKGSIPDRFSAQQFSDYHSELNMSSLELGDSALYFCASSLGLNVRDTNEQFFGPGTRLTVL.

This chain connects TRBV6-5 to TRBJ1-6, with TRBD1 matching over 9 bases. Trimming took 0 bases from V and 10 from J; bases not matched to a gene: 10. The CDR3 totals 17 residues. Germline V gene lookup returns CDR1 MNHEY and CDR2 SVGAGI. The CDR3 bases are TGTGCCAGCAGTTACTCATTTCCCCGGGACAGGGACTCACCCCTCCACTTT. Protein sequence: CASSYSFPRDRDSPLHF.

This chain uses TRBV29-1 with TRBJ2-7; 10 positions match TRBD2. The V gene's germline CDR1 is SQVTM and CDR2 ANQGSEA. The CDR3 runs 12 residues. J lost 4 bases, V lost 4 bases, and 1 base had no gene match. The CDR3 sequence: CSVASGSYEQYF. The CDR3 DNA sequence: TGCAGCGTTGCTAGCGGGAGTTACGAGCAGTACTTC.

V and J are TRBV11-1 and TRBJ2-1; 7 nucleotides agree with TRBD2. CDR3 length: 18 residues. The V segment lost 1 base and the J segment 0 bases; nucleotides outside the gene matches: 9. Germline lookup yields CDR1 SGHAT and CDR2 FQDESV (reference sequence). The CDR3 nucleotides are TGTGCCAGCAGCTTAGTTGAAGGAGCGGGGAGCTCCTACAATGAGCAGTTCTTC. It yields the protein CASSLVEGAGSSYNEQFF.

V and J are TRBV12-3 or TRBV12-4 and TRBJ2-1, with a weak D call TRBD1 (6 bases). CDR3 length: 13 residues. The V end lost 8 bases, the J end lost 7 bases, and 15 bases lay between the germline ends. The CDR3 bases are TGTGCCAGCGGATTGTTTCAGGGGAATGAGCAGTTCTTC. Amino acid sequence: CASGLFQGNEQFF.